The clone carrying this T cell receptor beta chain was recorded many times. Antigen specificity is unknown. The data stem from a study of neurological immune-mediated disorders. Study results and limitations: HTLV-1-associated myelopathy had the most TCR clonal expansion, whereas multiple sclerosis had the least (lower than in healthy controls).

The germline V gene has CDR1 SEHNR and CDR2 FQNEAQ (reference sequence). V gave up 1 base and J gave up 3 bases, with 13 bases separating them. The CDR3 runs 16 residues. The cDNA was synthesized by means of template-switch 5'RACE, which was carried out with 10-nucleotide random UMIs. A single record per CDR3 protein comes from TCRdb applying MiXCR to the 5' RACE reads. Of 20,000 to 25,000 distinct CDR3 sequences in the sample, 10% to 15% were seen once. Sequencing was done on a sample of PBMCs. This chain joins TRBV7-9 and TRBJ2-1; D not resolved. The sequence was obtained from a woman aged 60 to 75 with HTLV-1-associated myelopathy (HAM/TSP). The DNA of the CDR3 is TGTGCCAGCAGCTTAGATTGGCAGGCTTTCTACAATGAGCAGTTCTTC. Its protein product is CASSLDWQAFYNEQFF.